The 17 T cell receptor beta chains reported below all come from one sample, sequenced in a study of identical twins. MiXCR, run by TCRdb on the 5' RACE reads, gives a single entry per CDR3 protein. The table has roughly 290,000 distinct CDR3 sequences, roughly 9.7% seen once; the top ten hold approximately 6.6%. These same data were also listed under a study on yellow fever vaccine responses in identical twins.

The source material was CD8+ T cells sorted from blood. These receptor sequences come from a young woman in good health.

V usage is TRBV11-1 and J usage is TRBJ2-5; TRBD1 aligns across 11 bases. This CDR3 contains 18 residues. CDR1 SGHAT and CDR2 FQDESV come from the germline V gene (reference sequence). The V segment lost 4 bases and the J segment 0 bases; nucleotides outside the gene matches: 10. CDR3 protein: CASSSTRDRGGHQETQYF. The CDR3 DNA reads as TGTGCCAGCAGCTCAACCCGGGACAGGGGGGGTCACCAAGAGACCCAGTACTTC.

At least ten counts were recorded for this clonotype. The chain employs TRBV4-3 and TRBJ2-7; D not resolved. In germline, CDR1 is LGHNA, CDR2 YSLEER. CDR3 size: 12 residues. The V gene lost 0 bases and the J gene lost 5 bases, with 5 bases spanning the gap. Here the CDR3 DNA reads TGCGCCAGCAGCCAAGATAACGACGAGCAGTACTTC. Its translation: CASSQDNDEQYF.

This clonotype was counted at least ten times. The gene calls are TRBV6-2 or TRBV6-3 and TRBJ2-1; no clear D. Per germline, CDR1 MNHEY and CDR2 SVGEGT. V was shortened by 3 bases and J by 7 bases, with 4 bases between the two germline ends. This CDR3 has 11 residues. CDR3 DNA sequence: TGTGCCAGCAGTTATTTTAATGAGCAGTTCTTC. This gives the protein CASSYFNEQFF.

CDR3 region: CASSVDRGSTYEQYF. The CDR3 bases are TGTGCCAGCAGTGTAGACAGGGGGTCTACCTACGAGCAGTACTTC. V and J are TRBV6-1 and TRBJ2-7; the match to TRBD1 covers 9 bases. V trimming: 4 bases; J trimming: 2 bases; junction bases outside the gene matches: 6. The CDR3 is made up of 15 amino acids. CDR1 and CDR2 from the germline V gene are MNHNS and SASEGT.

J is TRBJ2-1 and V is TRBV6-1; 9 bases align to TRBD2. Trimming cost V 5 bases and J 2 bases; bases outside gene matches: 7. CDR3 length: 16 amino acids. Per the germline V gene, CDR1 is MNHNS and CDR2 is SASEGT. The CDR3 here is CASSTGSSGAYNEQFF. Written as DNA, the CDR3 is TGTGCCAGCAGTACGGGTTCTAGCGGGGCCTACAATGAGCAGTTCTTC.

The chain carries TRBV29-1 and TRBJ2-3, with 8 bases matching TRBD2. Germline trimming cut 8 bases from V and 0 bases from J; bases unmatched to any gene: 4. The germline V gene encodes CDR1 SQVTM and CDR2 ANQGSEA. The CDR3 contains 13 residues. In nucleotides, the CDR3 is TGCAGCCTAGTAGCGGGGAGCACAGATACGCAGTATTTT. This encodes CSLVAGSTDTQYF.

The chain carries TRBV7-2 and TRBJ2-7; D remains ambiguous. Germline CDR1 is SGHTA and CDR2 is FQGNSA. The CDR3 is 15 amino acids. Trimming took 1 base from V and 0 from J, leaving 10 bases between them. CDR3 protein: CASSLDVTASYEQYF. The CDR3 bases are TGTGCCAGCAGCTTAGACGTTACAGCCTCCTACGAGCAGTACTTC.

The chain uses TRBV10-3 and TRBJ2-4, with D possibly called TRBD1 or TRBD2 (5 bases each). CDR1 ENHRY and CDR2 SYGVKD come from the germline V gene. The CDR3 has 15 residues. The ends were cut back, 0 bases at V and 5 bases at J, with 11 bases in the middle. CDR3 sequence: CAISESVGTENIQYF. The CDR3 DNA reads as TGTGCCATCAGTGAGTCGGTGGGGACCGAAAACATTCAGTACTTC.

This clonotype has more than one count but fewer than ten. The chain recombines TRBV10-3 with TRBJ1-5; D gene uncertain. This CDR3 has 14 residues. Germline values: CDR1 ENHRY, CDR2 SYGVKD. Trimming took 0 bases from V and 5 from J, leaving 8 bases between them. CDR3 residues: CAISESLGDQPQHF. The CDR3 region has the DNA TGTGCCATCAGTGAGTCGTTAGGTGATCAGCCCCAGCATTTT.

This clonotype occurred many times. The chain links TRBV7-9 to TRBJ2-7; D tentatively reads TRBD1 or TRBD2 (6 bases each). This CDR3 is 13 amino acids long. Trimming shortened V by 4 bases and J by 6 bases, and 13 bases separated the two germline ends. Germline V gives CDR1 SEHNR, CDR2 FQNEAQ (reference sequence). CDR3 DNA sequence: TGTGCCAGCAGCTGGTCCGGGGGCCTCGAGCAGTACTTC. Translation gives CASSWSGGLEQYF.

This clonotype was counted at least ten times. This sequence joins TRBV4-1 and TRBJ2-3, with a possible D match to TRBD1 (6 bases). This CDR3 is 12 amino acids long. V lost 5 bases to trimming and J lost 3 bases, with 6 bases between them. Germline assignment: CDR1 MGHRA and CDR2 YSYEKL. The CDR3 region has the DNA TGCGCCAGCAGCACAGGGACAGATACGCAGTATTTT. It encodes CASSTGTDTQYF.

Regarding this clonotype: As the CDR3 is not closed by the conserved phenylalanine or tryptophan, this likely results from a read error. This chain joins TRBV20-1 and TRBJ1-1; tentative D call: TRBD1 (6 bases). Trimming removed 3 bases at V and 3 bases at J, with 14 bases between. Germline V gene data show CDR1 as DFQATT and CDR2 as SNEGSKA (reference sequence). The CDR3 runs 14 residues. In DNA form, the CDR3 reads TGCAGTGCTAGCCACAGGGACGGGTACACTGAAGCTTTCCTT. It codes for CSASHRDGYTEAFL.

The rearrangement joins TRBV7-2 to TRBJ2-7; no clear D gene. The CDR3 covers 14 residues. Trimming took 1 base from V and 0 from J, leaving 7 bases between them. The germline V gene encodes CDR1 SGHTA and CDR2 FQGNSA. CDR3 nucleotide sequence: TGTGCCAGCAGCTTAGTTACTCGCTCCTACGAGCAGTACTTC. Its translation is CASSLVTRSYEQYF.

This clonotype appeared many times. The chain is built from TRBV2 and TRBJ2-3, with D perhaps matching TRBD1 (5 bases). With 0 bases removed from V and 2 bases from J, the gap between germline ends came to 9 bases. This CDR3 is built from 15 residues. Germline V gene data show CDR1 as SNHLY and CDR2 as FYNNEI. CDR3: CASSEAAGITDTQYF. The CDR3 DNA follows: TGTGCCAGCAGTGAAGCTGCAGGGATCACAGATACGCAGTATTTT.

The rearrangement links TRBV4-1 to TRBJ2-5; 11 bases line up with TRBD1. Germline lookup yields CDR1 MGHRA and CDR2 YSYEKL. The ends lost 2 bases at V and 5 bases at J; junction bases unmatched: 16. The CDR3 has 19 amino acids. The CDR3 reads CASSQPDSGQGVLLETQYF. The DNA for the CDR3 is TGCGCCAGCAGCCAACCCGACTCGGGACAGGGGGTTTTATTGGAGACCCAGTACTTC.

The V gene is TRBV15, the J gene TRBJ2-3; D ambiguous. The CDR3 is 14 residues long. V was cut by 0 bases and J by 5 bases, with 9 bases left in between. Germline lookup yields CDR1 LNHNV and CDR2 YYDKDF (reference sequence). The CDR3 loop reads CATSRDSSIDTQYF. CDR3 bases: TGTGCCACCAGCAGAGATTCGAGTATAGATACGCAGTATTTT.

The V call is TRBV11-2, the J call TRBJ1-1; no firm D call. The CDR3 contains 14 residues. Germline lookup yields CDR1 SGHAT and CDR2 FQNNGV. V lost 1 base and J lost 3, with 9 bases in between. CDR3 residues: CASSLGIGYTEAFF. The CDR3 nucleotides are TGTGCCAGCAGCTTAGGCATAGGTTACACTGAAGCTTTCTTT.